The rows below give T cell receptor beta chains drawn from one sample of a study of blood T cell repertoires in COVID-19. The assay was immunoSEQ multiplex PCR, and TCRdb's table has in-frame clones only and misses some. This sample yields roughly 130,000 clones, of which about 79% are seen a single time; about 4.2% belongs to the top ten. The specimen sequenced was peripheral blood. These TCRs come from an older woman with acute or convalescent COVID-19. Each CDR3 is given with its conserved first and last residue. The D gene is left open where the match is weak. Not every row has a clone size; where given, it reads once, few, many or a size class.

TRBJ2-3,TRBD2,TRBV6-5,once,CASSYSGGGSDTQYF,TGTGCCAGCAGTTACTCTGGCGGGGGATCAGATACGCAGTATTTT
TRBJ1-4,TRBD1,TRBV5-1,once,CASMPGQGMTNEKLFF,TGCGCCAGCATGCCGGGACAGGGGATGACTAATGAAAAACTGTTTTTT
TRBJ2-3,TRBD2,TRBV3-1/TRBV3-2,once,CASSPFSGSTDTQYF,TGTGCCAGCAGTCCTTTTAGCGGGAGCACAGATACGCAGTATTTT
TRBJ1-1,TRBD1,TRBV5-4,once,CASSRGQGNTEAFF,TGTGCCAGCAGCCGGGGACAGGGGAACACTGAAGCTTTCTTT
TRBJ1-5,TRBD1,TRBV2,.,CASSDRGLGQPQHF,TGTGCCAGCAGTGACAGGGGGCTTGGTCAGCCCCAGCATTTT
TRBJ1-6,TRBD1,TRBV11-3,.,CASSLDRGLSPLHF,TGTGCCAGCAGCTTAGACAGGGGGCTTTCACCCCTCCACTTT
TRBJ2-2,.,TRBV25-1,.,CASSGGVELFF,TGTGCCAGCAGTGGGGGAGTGGAGCTGTTTTTT
TRBJ1-2,.,TRBV7-8,.,CASSLGGQGFGGYTF,TGTGCCAGCAGCTTAGGGGGGCAGGGATTTGGTGGCTACACCTTC
TRBJ1-1,.,TRBV4-3,.,CASSHRRDTEAFF,TGCGCCAGCAGCCACAGGAGGGATACTGAAGCTTTCTTT
TRBJ2-3,TRBD1,TRBV4-3,.,CASSQDYRGRGDTQYF,TGCGCCAGCAGCCAAGACTACAGGGGGCGCGGAGATACGCAGTATTTT
TRBJ2-5,.,TRBV10-3,.,CAIGASSETQYF,TGTGCCATCGGCGCTAGCTCGGAGACCCAGTACTTC
TRBJ2-5,.,TRBV7-8,.,CASSLGAVETQYF,TGTGCCAGCAGCTTAGGGGCAGTGGAGACCCAGTACTTC
TRBJ2-7,TRBD1,TRBV19,.,CASSITPGQVSSYEQYF,TGTGCCAGTAGTATTACCCCGGGACAGGTCAGCTCCTACGAGCAGTACTTC
TRBJ2-5,TRBD2,TRBV11-3,.,CASSLGGLAGKETQYF,TGTGCCAGCAGCTTAGGGGGACTAGCGGGGAAAGAGACCCAGTACTTC
TRBJ2-3,TRBD1,TRBV5-1,.,CASSLGQGADTQYF,TGCGCCAGCAGCTTGGGACAGGGGGCAGATACGCAGTATTTT
TRBJ2-3,.,TRBV5-1,.,CASSLASLDSDTQYF,TGCGCCAGCAGCTTGGCATCGCTAGATTCAGATACGCAGTATTTT
TRBJ2-3,.,TRBV11-2,.,CASSFSDGNTQYF,TGTGCCAGCAGCTTCTCGGACGGGAATACGCAGTATTTT
TRBJ1-5,.,TRBV7-2,.,CASSFGGKQPQHF,TGTGCCAGCAGCTTCGGGGGTAAGCAGCCCCAGCATTTT
TRBJ2-2,TRBD1,TRBV11-3,.,CASTNQWTGGLGRELFF,TGTGCCAGCACCAACCAATGGACAGGGGGCCTAGGTCGGGAGCTGTTTTTT
TRBJ1-6,.,TRBV14,.,CASSLLTGYNSPLHF,TGTGCCAGCAGCCTGCTGACAGGCTATAATTCACCCCTCCACTTT
TRBJ2-2,.,TRBV7-2,.,CASSLSRTGELFF,TGTGCCAGCAGCCTGTCTAGAACCGGGGAGCTGTTTTTT
TRBJ1-3,.,TRBV7-2,.,CASSLEGRVSGNTIYF,TGTGCCAGCAGCTTAGAAGGCAGGGTCTCTGGAAACACCATATATTTT
TRBJ2-2,.,TRBV5-1,.,CASSLGSGTVTGELFF,TGCGCCAGCAGCTTGGGGAGCGGAACAGTAACCGGGGAGCTGTTTTTT
TRBJ2-6,TRBD1,TRBV2,.,CATGQSSGANVLTF,TGTGCCACGGGACAGAGCTCTGGGGCCAACGTCCTGACTTTC
TRBJ1-2,TRBD1,TRBV19,.,CASNTGGVGYTF,TGTGCCAGTAATACAGGGGGCGTAGGCTACACCTTC
TRBJ2-3,TRBD1,TRBV7-2,.,CASSSDRDRGLLGDTQYF,TGTGCCAGCAGCTCAGACCGGGACAGGGGTTTACTAGGAGATACGCAGTATTTT
TRBJ1-5,TRBD1,TRBV19,.,CASSTDRGVDQPQHF,TGTGCCAGTAGCACAGACAGGGGCGTCGATCAGCCCCAGCATTTT
TRBJ1-2,TRBD1,TRBV29-1,.,CSAKGGGMNYGYTF,TGCAGCGCCAAAGGAGGGGGCATGAACTATGGCTACACCTTC
TRBJ1-3,.,TRBV30,.,CAWSARGTSGNTIYF,TGTGCCTGGAGTGCGAGGGGGACCTCTGGAAACACCATATATTTT
TRBJ1-2,.,TRBV5-1,few,CASRLTESKGDGYTF,TGCGCCAGCAGGTTAACAGAAAGCAAAGGGGATGGCTACACCTTC
TRBJ1-5,TRBD1,TRBV15,.,CATSLGGQVGEQPQHF,TGTGCCACCAGCCTGGGGGGACAGGTGGGGGAACAGCCCCAGCATTTT
TRBJ1-5,.,TRBV2,.,CASRVDTSNQPQHF,TGTGCCAGCAGGGTTGACACTAGCAATCAGCCCCAGCATTTT
TRBJ2-2,.,TRBV14,.,CASSPDSISGELFF,TGTGCCAGCAGCCCGGACAGTATATCTGGGGAGCTGTTTTTT
TRBJ1-1,TRBD1,TRBV11-2,.,CASSFLQGTEAFF,TGTGCCAGCAGTTTTTTACAGGGGACTGAAGCTTTCTTT
TRBJ2-1,TRBD2,TRBV11-3,.,CASSFATGGYNEQFF,TGTGCCAGCAGCTTTGCCACGGGGGGGTACAATGAGCAGTTCTTC
TRBJ2-1,TRBD2,TRBV27,.,CASSSGTSGGLSSYNEQFF,TGTGCCAGCAGTTCAGGGACTAGCGGGGGCCTGAGCTCCTACAATGAGCAGTTCTTC
TRBJ1-3,.,TRBV2,.,CASSVSGSGSGNTIYF,TGTGCCAGCAGTGTATCAGGGTCTGGCTCTGGAAACACCATATATTTT
TRBJ2-6,TRBD1,TRBV7-7,.,CARESRGPGANVLTF,TGTGCCAGGGAATCCAGGGGGCCTGGGGCCAACGTCCTGACTTTC
TRBJ2-1,.,TRBV27,.,CASAEDPSAYNEQFF,TGTGCCAGCGCCGAGGATCCCAGCGCCTACAATGAGCAGTTCTTC
TRBJ1-4,TRBD1,TRBV6-5,.,CASSYSTGPGEKLFF,TGTGCCAGCAGTTACTCGACAGGGCCAGGTGAAAAACTGTTTTTT
TRBJ1-2,TRBD1,TRBV20-1,.,CSASRTGTAGQGYTF,TGCAGTGCTAGTAGGACCGGGACAGCGGGCCAAGGCTACACCTTC
TRBJ1-1,.,TRBV3-1/TRBV3-2,once,CASSQDLARAAFF,TGTGCCAGCAGCCAAGATCTTGCCAGGGCGGCTTTCTTT
TRBJ1-1,.,TRBV5-1,.,CASSLDGSGNEAFF,TGCGCCAGCAGCTTGGATGGGTCAGGAAATGAAGCTTTCTTT
TRBJ1-5,TRBD1,TRBV4-2,.,CASSQEGAGGQPQHF,TGTGCCAGCAGCCAAGAAGGGGCAGGGGGCCAGCCCCAGCATTTT
TRBJ1-2,TRBD1,TRBV6-2/TRBV6-3,.,CASSGLTGNYGYTF,TGTGCCAGCAGTGGATTGACAGGGAACTATGGCTACACCTTC
TRBJ1-3,TRBD1,TRBV15,.,CATSRDLPTGGGNTIYF,TGTGCCACCAGCAGAGACCTTCCCACAGGGGGAGGAAACACCATATATTTT